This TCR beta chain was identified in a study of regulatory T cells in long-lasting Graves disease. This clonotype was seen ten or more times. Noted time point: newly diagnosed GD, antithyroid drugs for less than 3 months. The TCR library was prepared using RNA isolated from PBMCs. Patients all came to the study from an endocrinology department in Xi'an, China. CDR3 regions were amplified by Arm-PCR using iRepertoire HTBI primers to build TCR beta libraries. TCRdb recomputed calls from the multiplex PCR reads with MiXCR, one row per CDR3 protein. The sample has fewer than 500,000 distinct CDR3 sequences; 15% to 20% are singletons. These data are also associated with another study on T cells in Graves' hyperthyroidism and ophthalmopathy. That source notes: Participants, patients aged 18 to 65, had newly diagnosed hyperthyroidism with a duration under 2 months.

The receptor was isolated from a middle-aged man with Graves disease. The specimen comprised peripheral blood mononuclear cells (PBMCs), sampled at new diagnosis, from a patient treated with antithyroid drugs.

The CDR3 region is CASSSGQPTGELFF. CDR3 nucleotide sequence: TGCGCCAGCAGCTCGGGACAGCCAACCGGGGAGCTGTTTTTT. The chain recombines TRBV5-1 with TRBJ2-2, with 7 bases identical to TRBD1. The CDR3 extends over 14 amino acids. Germline lookup yields CDR1 SGHRS and CDR2 YFSETQ. V was clipped by 3 bases and J by 5 bases; unmatched bases: 4.